The source of this T cell receptor (beta chain) is a study of early T cells in non-severe SARS-CoV-2 infection. This CDR3 has 17 amino acids. Per the germline V gene, CDR1 is SGHTA and CDR2 is FQGNSA. The V end was cut by 5 bases, the J end by 0 bases, with 17 bases between. Molecules of cDNA were individually given unique molecular identifiers that were attached to them. MiXCR, applied by TCRdb to the 5' RACE reads, yields one record per CDR3 protein. Among 45,000 to 55,000 distinct CDR3 sequences listed, approximately 6% were seen once. The sample holds a few counts of this clonotype. The J gene is TRBJ1-3, the V gene TRBV7-2, with D possibly being TRBD1 (5 bases). The sequence derives from an adult who was a healthcare worker with PCR-confirmed SARS-CoV-2 infection or an uninfected control (not recorded which). The sequencing input was whole blood. The CDR3 nucleotides are TGTGCCAGCAGCCGATCGACGGCTACAGGCTCTGGAAACACCATATATTTT. Protein product: CASSRSTATGSGNTIYF.